This passage covers 14 T cell receptor beta chains from one sample sequenced in a study of monozygotic twins with inflammatory bowel disease. From the 5' RACE reads, TCRdb lists one entry per CDR3 protein and no DNA. Seen in this sample are approximately 160,000 distinct CDR3 sequences; the ten most common clones hold approximately 2.5%. Sequencing was performed on blood. These TCRs come from a human donor with ulcerative colitis or Crohn's disease, or a healthy co-twin of an affected twin (not recorded which).

The rearrangement links TRBV11-2 to TRBJ2-7; TCRdb's D call of TRBD2 is untestable without DNA. The CDR3 covers 18 residues. CDR1 SGHAT and CDR2 FQNNGV come from the germline V gene. This CDR3 is CASSLSSERSGGGIAQYF.

This chain links TRBV3-1 with TRBJ2-4; TCRdb's assignment of TRBD1 cannot be checked, as there is no DNA. Germline assignment: CDR1 LGHDT and CDR2 YNNKEL (reference sequence). The CDR3 runs to 19 residues. The CDR3 protein is CASSRPLGSGDLAKNIQYF.

The chain carries TRBV7-6 and TRBJ1-3; TCRdb names TRBD1, which stays unverified in the absence of DNA. The CDR3 extends over 14 amino acids. Germline CDR1 is SGHVS and CDR2 is FNYEAQ. The chain's CDR3 is CASSLGGDGNTIYF.

V and J are TRBV27 and TRBJ1-6. CDR1 and CDR2 from the germline V gene are MNHEY and SMNVEV (reference sequence). This CDR3 region has 12 residues. The CDR3 reads CASSLPSSPLHF.

This chain joins TRBV27 and TRBJ2-4; TCRdb's D gene call, TRBD1, goes unchecked for lack of DNA. This CDR3 contains 14 residues. CDR1 MNHEY and CDR2 SMNVEV come from the germline V gene (reference sequence). This chain's CDR3 is CASSPRQGHNIQYF.

The chain couples TRBV7-9 to TRBJ2-3; with no DNA, the TCRdb D assignment of TRBD1 cannot be verified. This CDR3 spans 15 amino acids. Germline V CDR1 and CDR2: SEHNR, FQNEAQ (reference sequence). CDR3 region: CASSPLGTLTDTQYF.

The rearrangement links TRBV15 to TRBJ1-5. In germline, CDR1 is LNHNV, CDR2 YYDKDF (reference sequence). There are 14 residues in the CDR3. CDR3 residues: CATSRETGSQPQHF.

V is TRBV4-1 and J is TRBJ2-2. This CDR3 contains 15 residues. CDR1 and CDR2 (germline): MGHRA, YSYEKL. The CDR3 protein is CASSHRTGNTGELFF.

The V gene is TRBV20-1, the J gene TRBJ2-1; TCRdb gives TRBD2 as the D gene, but with no DNA this cannot be confirmed. The V gene's germline CDR1 is DFQATT and CDR2 SNEGSKA (reference sequence). CDR3 length: 18 amino acids. The CDR3 here is CSAPDRGLAGGSYNEQFF.

The chain's CDR3 is CSFFRDRPYGYTF. The chain employs TRBV29-1 and TRBJ1-2; the TRBD1 assignment by TCRdb is unverifiable without DNA. The V gene's germline CDR1 is SQVTM and CDR2 ANQGSEA. CDR3 length: 13 residues.

J is TRBJ2-1 and V is TRBV25-1. Germline CDR1 MGHDK, CDR2 SYGVNS. The CDR3 has 14 residues. The CDR3 here is CASSESQAYNEQFF. Combining the CDR3 with reference TRBV25-1 and TRBJ2-1 gives the whole variable domain EADIYQTPRYLVIGTGKKITLECSQTMGHDKMYWYQQDPGMELHLIHYSYGVNSTEKGDLSSESTVSRIRTEHFPLTLESARPSHTSQYLCASSESQAYNEQFFGPGTRLTVL.

The chain is built from TRBV5-6 and TRBJ2-5; TCRdb lists TRBD1, though no DNA is available to test this call. Per the germline V gene, CDR1 is SGHDT and CDR2 is YYEEEE. This CDR3 is 13 amino acids long. CDR3 in amino acids: CASTRELQETQYF.

This chain joins TRBV20-1 and TRBJ2-5; the D gene TCRdb calls, TRBD2, cannot be checked with no DNA. Germline-derived CDR1 and CDR2 are DFQATT and SNEGSKA (reference sequence). The CDR3 runs 16 residues. This CDR3 is CSARDISGSAQETQYF.

This sequence joins TRBV12-2 and TRBJ2-1; TCRdb's D gene call, TRBD1, goes unchecked for lack of DNA. TRBV12-2 is a documented pseudogene. The CDR3 has 20 residues. Here the CDR3 reads CASRFRTPGIRARGYNEQFF.